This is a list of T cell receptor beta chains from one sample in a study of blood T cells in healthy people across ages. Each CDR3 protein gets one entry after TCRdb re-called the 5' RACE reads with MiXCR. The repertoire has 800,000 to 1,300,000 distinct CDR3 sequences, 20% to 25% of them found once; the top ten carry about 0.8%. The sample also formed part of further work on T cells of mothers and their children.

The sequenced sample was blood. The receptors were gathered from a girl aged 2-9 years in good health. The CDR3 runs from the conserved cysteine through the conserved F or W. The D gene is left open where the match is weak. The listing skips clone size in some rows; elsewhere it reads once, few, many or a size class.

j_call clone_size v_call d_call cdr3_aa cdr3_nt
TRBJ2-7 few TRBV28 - CASSSGLKDEQYF TGTGCCAGCAGTTCTGGGTTGAAGGACGAGCAGTACTTC
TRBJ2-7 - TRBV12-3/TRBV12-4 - CASSFLGLAYEQYF TGTGCCAGCAGTTTTCTAGGACTTGCCTACGAGCAGTACTTC
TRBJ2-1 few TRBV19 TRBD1 CASSTGQGGFHEQFF TGTGCCAGTAGTACCGGACAGGGGGGGTTTCATGAGCAGTTCTTC
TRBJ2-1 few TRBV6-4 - CASSDQSYNEQFF TGTGCCAGCAGTGACCAGTCATACAATGAGCAGTTCTTC
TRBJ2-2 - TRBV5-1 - CASRQENTGELFF TGCGCCAGTCGACAGGAGAACACCGGGGAGCTGTTTTTT
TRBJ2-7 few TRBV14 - CASSHHGSYEQYF TGTGCCAGCAGCCACCACGGCTCCTACGAGCAGTACTTC
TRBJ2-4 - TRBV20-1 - CSAREISGVAKNIQYF TGCAGTGCTAGAGAAATCTCAGGTGTAGCCAAAAACATTCAGTACTTC
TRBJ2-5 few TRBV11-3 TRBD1 CASSPRTGGLEETQYF TGTGCCAGCAGCCCTAGGACAGGGGGCTTGGAAGAGACCCAGTACTTC
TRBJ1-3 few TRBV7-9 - CASSLSQRARGNTIYF TGTGCCAGCAGCTTATCGCAAAGGGCGAGGGGAAACACCATATATTTT
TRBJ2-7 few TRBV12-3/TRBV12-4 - CASSLIYGGTSYEQYF TGTGCCAGCAGTTTAATCTATGGAGGCACTTCCTACGAGCAGTACTTC
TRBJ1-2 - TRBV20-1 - CSAREGGDYGYTF TGCAGTGCTAGAGAAGGGGGGGACTATGGCTACACCTTC
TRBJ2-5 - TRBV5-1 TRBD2 CASSSSGGIKETQYF TGCGCCAGCAGCTCGAGCGGGGGGATAAAAGAGACCCAGTACTTC
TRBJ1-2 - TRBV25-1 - CASTQRGSYGYTF TGTGCCAGCACCCAAAGGGGGAGCTATGGCTACACCTTC
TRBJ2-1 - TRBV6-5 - CASSRGLLNNEQFF TGTGCCAGCAGTCGGGGACTGCTTAACAATGAGCAGTTCTTC
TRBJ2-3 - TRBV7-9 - CASSLMGLYSDTQYF TGTGCCAGCAGCTTAATGGGGCTGTATTCAGATACGCAGTATTTT
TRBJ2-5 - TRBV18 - CASSTTQKETQYF TGTGCCAGCTCAACGACACAGAAAGAGACCCAGTACTTC
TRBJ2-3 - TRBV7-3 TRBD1 CASSLTGGATDTQYF TGTGCCAGCAGCTTGACAGGGGGCGCGACAGATACGCAGTATTTT
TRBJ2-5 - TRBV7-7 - CASSLGISETQYF TGTGCTAGCAGCTTAGGGATCTCGGAGACCCAGTACTTC
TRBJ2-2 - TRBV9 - CASSVEADTGELFF TGTGCCAGCAGCGTAGAGGCGGACACCGGGGAGCTGTTTTTT
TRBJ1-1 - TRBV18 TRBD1 CASSRDRGEAEAFF TGTGCCAGCTCAAGGGACAGGGGTGAAGCTGAAGCTTTCTTT
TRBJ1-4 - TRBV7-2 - CASRPDGPNEKLFF TGTGCCAGCAGGCCGGACGGACCAAATGAAAAACTGTTTTTT
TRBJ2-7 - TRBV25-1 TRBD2 CTSSEYYSSGKDSHEQYF TGTACCAGCAGTGAATATTACTCTAGCGGGAAGGATTCGCACGAGCAGTACTTC
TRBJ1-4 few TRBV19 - CASSTRSGDEKLFF TGTGCCAGTAGTACACGGTCAGGTGATGAAAAACTGTTTTTT
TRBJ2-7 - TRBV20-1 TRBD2 CSARSGGNDEQYF TGCAGTGCTAGGTCCGGGGGGAACGACGAGCAGTACTTC
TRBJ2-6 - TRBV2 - CASSEGYRSGANVLTF TGTGCCAGCAGTGAAGGGTATCGGTCTGGGGCCAACGTCCTGACTTTC
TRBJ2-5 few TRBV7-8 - CAGSLISGSGSETQYF TGTGCCGGCAGCTTAATAAGCGGGTCGGGGTCGGAGACCCAGTACTTC
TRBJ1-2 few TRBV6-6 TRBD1 CASNFDRDTGYTF TGTGCCAGCAACTTCGACAGGGATACTGGCTACACCTTC
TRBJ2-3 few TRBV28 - CASSPLPDTQYF TGTGCCAGCAGTCCTCTACCAGATACGCAGTATTTT
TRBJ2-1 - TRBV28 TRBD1 CASSLHLAGTAYEQFF TGTGCCAGCAGTTTACACCTCGCCGGGACAGCATATGAGCAGTTCTTC
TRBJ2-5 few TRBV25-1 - CASSGYWGKETQYF TGTGCCAGCAGTGGCTACTGGGGGAAAGAGACCCAGTACTTC
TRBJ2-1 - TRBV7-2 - CASSLDLGLIYNEQFF TGTGCCAGCAGCTTAGATCTGGGACTTATCTACAATGAGCAGTTCTTC
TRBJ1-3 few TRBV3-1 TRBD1 CASSQDRGVVNTIYF TGTGCCAGCAGCCAAGACAGGGGGGTTGTCAACACCATATATTTT
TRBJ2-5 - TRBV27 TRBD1 CASSLGTGLRETQYF TGTGCCAGCAGTCTAGGGACAGGGCTTCGTGAGACCCAGTACTTC
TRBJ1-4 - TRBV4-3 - CASSRRREDAEKLFF TGCGCCAGCAGCCGAAGGCGAGAGGACGCCGAAAAGCTGTTTTTT
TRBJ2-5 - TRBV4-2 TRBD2 CASSQLLADQETQYF TGTGCCAGCAGCCAATTACTAGCGGACCAAGAGACCCAGTACTTC
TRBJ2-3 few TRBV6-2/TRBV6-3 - CASTRGDTQYF TGTGCCAGCACTCGAGGGGATACGCAGTATTTT
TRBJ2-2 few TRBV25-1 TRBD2 CASGREDGGELFF TGTGCCAGCGGGAGGGAGGATGGCGGGGAGCTGTTTTTT
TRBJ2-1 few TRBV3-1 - CASSQVVGSDEQFF TGTGCCAGCAGCCAAGTGGTGGGAAGCGATGAGCAGTTCTTC
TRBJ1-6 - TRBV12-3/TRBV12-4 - CASSFGIGGVSPLHF TGTGCCAGCAGTTTTGGGATCGGGGGAGTTTCACCCCTCCACTTT
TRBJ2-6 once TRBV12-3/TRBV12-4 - CASSRVLSGANVLTF TGTGCCAGCAGCCGAGTCCTCTCTGGGGCCAACGTCCTGACTTTC
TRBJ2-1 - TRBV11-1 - CASSLARGREYNEQFF TGTGCCAGCAGCTTAGCGCGGGGCAGGGAATACAATGAGCAGTTCTTC
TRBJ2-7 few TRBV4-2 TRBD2 CASSQARSGSSYEQYF TGTGCCAGCAGCCAAGCCCGTAGCGGGAGCTCCTACGAGCAGTACTTC